The sequence of this T cell receptor (beta chain) was determined in a study of T cells in Graves' hyperthyroidism and ophthalmopathy. Germline V lookup: CDR1 DFQATT, CDR2 SNEGSKA (reference sequence). The length of the CDR3 is 14 residues. It was RNA transcripts that yielded the amplified TCR beta CDR3 regions. The TCR CDR3 was amplified in a first-round RT-PCR using the HTBI primer set. TCRdb redid the calling of the multiplex PCR reads with MiXCR, one entry per CDR3 protein. Of hundreds of thousands of distinct CDR3 sequences in the sample, roughly 15% were seen once. In this sample, this clonotype turned up many times.

Sequencing used blood. This chain joins TRBV20-1 and TRBJ2-2, with TRBD2 as a possible D gene (5 bases). The receptor was derived from a woman between 40 and 50 years old with Graves' ophthalmopathy. The CDR3, as DNA: TGCGCAGCGGACTGGGTAGGGAGCACCGGGGAGCTGTTTTTT. Translated, it gives CAADWVGSTGELFF.